A selection of T cell receptor beta chains follows, all from one sample in a study of blood T cells in healthy people across ages. TCRdb fed the 5' RACE reads into MiXCR, producing one record per CDR3 protein. The data show 1,500,000 or so distinct CDR3 sequences, with 59% seen just once and 5% to 7% held by the top ten. What was sequenced was blood. The receptors were sampled from a man aged 18 to 35 in good health. The CDR3 runs from the conserved cysteine through the conserved F or W. D genes are given only for firm matches. Only some rows state a clone size, as once, few, many or a class for expanded clones.

len	v_gene	abundance	j_gene	d_gene	CDR3aa	CDR3nt
17	TRBV6-6	NA	TRBJ2-1	TRBD2	CASSYTSGGLRGNEQFF	TGTGCCAGCAGTTACACTAGCGGGGGCCTCCGAGGAAATGAGCAGTTCTTC
15	TRBV4-3	NA	TRBJ2-7	TRBD1	CASSQEVQGDSEQYF	TGCGCCAGCAGCCAAGAGGTGCAGGGGGATAGTGAGCAGTACTTC
12	TRBV6-6	once	TRBJ2-1	TRBD2	CASSPPGLARFF	TGTGCCAGCAGCCCGCCGGGACTAGCGCGGTTCTTC
13	TRBV20-1	NA	TRBJ2-7	TRBD1	CSASTGTDYEQYF	TGCAGTGCTTCAACCGGGACAGACTACGAGCAGTACTTC
14	TRBV3-1	NA	TRBJ2-1	NA	CASSQRREYNEQFF	TGTGCCAGCAGCCAAAGACGGGAGTACAATGAGCAGTTCTTC
19	TRBV4-1	few	TRBJ2-5	TRBD2	CASSQPKPQTSGGFGTQYF	TGCGCCAGCAGCCAACCTAAACCCCAGACTAGCGGGGGTTTCGGGACCCAGTACTTC
14	TRBV7-2	NA	TRBJ2-7	NA	CASTQQEIRGEQYF	TGTGCCAGCACCCAACAGGAAATAAGGGGCGAGCAGTACTTC
11	TRBV7-9	NA	TRBJ2-5	NA	CASSLIETLYF	TGTGCCAGCAGCTTGATTGAGACCCTGTACTTC
15	TRBV11-2	NA	TRBJ2-5	TRBD2	CASSLGAGAPWAQYF	TGTGCCAGCAGCTTAGGAGCGGGGGCTCCATGGGCCCAGTACTTC
15	TRBV5-1	NA	TRBJ1-1	NA	CASSLRPLRNTEAFF	TGCGCCAGCAGCTTGAGACCCTTGAGAAACACTGAAGCTTTCTTT
14	TRBV15	NA	TRBJ2-3	NA	CATSEELSTDTQYF	TGTGCCACCAGCGAAGAATTAAGCACAGATACGCAGTATTTT
17	TRBV4-3	NA	TRBJ2-3	NA	CASSQDYPPQGTDTQYF	TGCGCCAGCAGCCAAGATTATCCTCCTCAGGGCACAGATACGCAGTATTTT
16	TRBV12-3/TRBV12-4	NA	TRBJ1-1	TRBD1	CASSQARGQAATEAFF	TGTGCCAGCAGCCAGGCCCGTGGACAGGCGGCTACTGAAGCTTTCTTT
15	TRBV12-3/TRBV12-4	NA	TRBJ1-2	TRBD1	CASSFRGWGNYGYTF	TGTGCCAGCAGTTTCAGGGGGTGGGGGAACTATGGCTACACCTTC
18	TRBV7-9	NA	TRBJ2-7	TRBD1	CASSLVLMAGTGGCEQYF	TGTGCCAGCAGCTTAGTATTGATGGCCGGGACAGGGGGTTGCGAGCAGTACTTC
15	TRBV28	NA	TRBJ2-3	TRBD1	CASSLQGKNTDTQYF	TGTGCCAGCAGCTTACAGGGGAAAAACACAGATACGCAGTATTTC
13	TRBV13	NA	TRBJ1-4	NA	CASSSRPDQKLFF	TGTGCCAGCAGCTCGAGACCGGACCAAAAACTGTTTTTT
15	TRBV29-1	NA	TRBJ2-4	NA	CSVILRGEAKNIQYF	TGCAGCGTTATCCTCAGGGGAGAAGCCAAAAACATTCAGTACTTC
14	TRBV18	NA	TRBJ2-3	NA	CASVDQRGTDTQYF	TGTGCCAGCGTCGACCAAAGGGGCACAGATACGCAGTATTTT
19	TRBV20-1	NA	TRBJ2-5	TRBD2	CSARGSTGTSGDIQETQYF	TGCAGTGCTAGGGGATCTACCGGGACTAGCGGTGACATTCAAGAGACCCAGTACTTC
14	TRBV27	few	TRBJ1-1	NA	CASSSVRGTTEAFF	TGTGCCAGCAGTTCAGTCCGCGGAACCACTGAAGCTTTCTTT
14	TRBV6-2/TRBV6-3	NA	TRBJ2-5	TRBD2	CASRPTSGQETQYF	TGTGCCAGCAGGCCGACTAGCGGCCAAGAGACCCAGTACTTC
15	TRBV5-1	NA	TRBJ2-3	TRBD2	CASSEGSTSADTQYF	TGCGCCAGCAGCGAAGGTTCAACTAGCGCAGATACGCAGTATTTT
16	TRBV4-2	NA	TRBJ1-4	NA	CASSQDQARANEKLFF	TGTGCCAGCAGCCAAGATCAGGCGAGGGCTAATGAAAAACTGTTTTTT
15	TRBV6-5	NA	TRBJ1-1	NA	CASSTWGERNTEAFF	TGTGCCAGCAGTACGTGGGGGGAGAGAAACACTGAAGCTTTCTTT